The rows below give T cell receptor beta chains drawn from one sample of a study of human T cells and chemical hapten exposure. One entry per CDR3 protein, called by TCRdb with MiXCR from the RACE reads. The data show about 68,000 distinct CDR3 sequences, with approximately 10% seen just once and 4.5% to 5.5% held by the top ten. The sequencing here drew on whole blood, taken in connection with sensitization to the hapten diphenylcyclopropenone (DPC). Receptors originate from a woman between 45 and 60 years old with alopecia areata. Some clones in this sample may be carry-over from other donors' samples. CDR3s include the opening cysteine and the closing phenylalanine or tryptophan. The D gene is left open where the match is weak. Rows give clone size only sometimes, using once, few, many, or a class for an expanded clone.

size | D | J | V | CDR3 | DNA
NA | NA | TRBJ2-7 | TRBV27 | CASSHGTGGRGEQYF | TGTGCCAGCAGTCACGGGACTGGTGGGAGAGGGGAGCAGTACTTC
NA | TRBD1 | TRBJ2-7 | TRBV20-1 | CSAGTGGSYEQYF | TGCAGTGCCGGGACAGGGGGCTCCTACGAGCAGTACTTC
few | TRBD2 | TRBJ2-2 | TRBV20-1 | CSARGTSGNTGELFF | TGCAGTGCTAGAGGGACTAGCGGGAACACCGGGGAGCTGTTTTTT
few | NA | TRBJ2-1 | TRBV24-1 | CATSVPKGSYNEQFF | TGTGCCACCAGTGTCCCCAAGGGGTCCTACAATGAGCAGTTCTTC
many | TRBD2 | TRBJ2-1 | TRBV24-1 | CATSDSRGGVYNEQFF | TGTGCCACCAGTGATTCCCGGGGAGGGGTATACAATGAGCAGTTCTTC
few | TRBD1 | TRBJ1-5 | TRBV6-6 | CASSYADRVDEPQHF | TGTGCCAGCAGTTACGCTGACAGGGTTGATGAACCCCAGCATTTT
few | NA | TRBJ2-6 | TRBV5-1 | CASSLTGSSGANVLTF | TGCGCCAGCAGCTTGACGGGGAGTTCTGGGGCCAACGTCCTGACTTTC
few | NA | TRBJ1-5 | TRBV27 | CASSKGFSNQPQHF | TGTGCCAGCAGTAAGGGTTTTAGCAATCAGCCCCAGCATTTT
many | NA | TRBJ2-1 | TRBV7-9 | CASRFAQNSYNEQFF | TGTGCCAGCAGGTTCGCCCAGAACTCCTACAATGAGCAGTTCTTC
many | NA | TRBJ2-7 | TRBV28 | CASSLRRYEQYF | TGTGCCAGCAGTTTGCGCAGGTACGAGCAGTACTTC
NA | NA | TRBJ2-4 | TRBV6-5 | CASSLNRENIQYF | TGTGCCAGCAGCTTGAACAGGGAAAACATTCAGTACTTC
few | NA | TRBJ1-5 | TRBV7-8 | CASSSRTGYNQPQHF | TGTGCCAGCAGCTCCAGGACGGGCTACAATCAGCCCCAGCATTTT
few | TRBD1 | TRBJ1-5 | TRBV20-1 | CSAKQQGPRFEYQPQHF | TGCAGTGCCAAACAACAGGGGCCAAGATTCGAATATCAGCCCCAGCATTTT
few | NA | TRBJ2-7 | TRBV7-8 | CASSLGAYEQYF | TGTGCCAGCAGCTTAGGTGCCTACGAGCAGTACTTC
NA | NA | TRBJ2-1 | TRBV7-9 | CASRPLAGNEQFF | TGTGCCAGCAGACCACTAGCAGGCAATGAGCAGTTCTTC
few | NA | TRBJ1-1 | TRBV29-1 | CSVQGITEAFF | TGCAGCGTACAGGGAATCACTGAAGCTTTCTTT
NA | NA | TRBJ2-7 | TRBV20-1 | CSAREGGTYFSYEQYF | TGCAGTGCTAGAGAAGGTGGGACGTATTTCTCCTACGAGCAGTACTTC
NA | NA | TRBJ2-2 | TRBV11-2 | CASSFDRTDTGELFF | TGTGCCAGCAGCTTTGACCGGACGGACACCGGGGAGCTGTTTTTT
few | NA | TRBJ2-3 | TRBV10-3 | CAISESWPDTDTQYF | TGTGCCATCAGTGAGTCGTGGCCGGACACAGATACGCAGTATTTT
many | NA | TRBJ2-7 | TRBV20-1 | CSARVPPERSYEQYF | TGCAGTGCTAGAGTACCCCCGGAGCGCTCCTACGAGCAGTACTTC
many | TRBD1 | TRBJ2-1 | TRBV10-2 | CASSYAGQGARDEQFF | TGCGCCAGCAGTTACGCAGGGCAGGGGGCTCGCGATGAGCAGTTCTTC
NA | NA | TRBJ2-1 | TRBV2 | CASSEVLQGGQFF | TGTGCCAGCAGTGAAGTGCTGCAGGGTGGGCAGTTCTTC
few | NA | TRBJ2-5 | TRBV30 | CAWSWTLTLGGTQETQYF | TGTGCCTGGAGTTGGACTCTTACCCTGGGCGGCACCCAAGAGACCCAGTACTTC
NA | NA | TRBJ2-3 | TRBV7-2 | CASSLAGLAVSTDTQYF | TGTGCCAGCAGCTTAGCCGGGCTAGCTGTAAGCACAGATACGCAGTATTTT
many | TRBD1 | TRBJ1-5 | TRBV28 | CASRQDRGYNQPQHF | TGTGCCAGCAGACAAGACAGGGGGTACAATCAGCCCCAGCATTTT
few | NA | TRBJ2-3 | TRBV7-8 | CASSPGPRDTQYF | TGTGCCAGCAGCCCGGGACCTAGGGATACGCAGTATTTT